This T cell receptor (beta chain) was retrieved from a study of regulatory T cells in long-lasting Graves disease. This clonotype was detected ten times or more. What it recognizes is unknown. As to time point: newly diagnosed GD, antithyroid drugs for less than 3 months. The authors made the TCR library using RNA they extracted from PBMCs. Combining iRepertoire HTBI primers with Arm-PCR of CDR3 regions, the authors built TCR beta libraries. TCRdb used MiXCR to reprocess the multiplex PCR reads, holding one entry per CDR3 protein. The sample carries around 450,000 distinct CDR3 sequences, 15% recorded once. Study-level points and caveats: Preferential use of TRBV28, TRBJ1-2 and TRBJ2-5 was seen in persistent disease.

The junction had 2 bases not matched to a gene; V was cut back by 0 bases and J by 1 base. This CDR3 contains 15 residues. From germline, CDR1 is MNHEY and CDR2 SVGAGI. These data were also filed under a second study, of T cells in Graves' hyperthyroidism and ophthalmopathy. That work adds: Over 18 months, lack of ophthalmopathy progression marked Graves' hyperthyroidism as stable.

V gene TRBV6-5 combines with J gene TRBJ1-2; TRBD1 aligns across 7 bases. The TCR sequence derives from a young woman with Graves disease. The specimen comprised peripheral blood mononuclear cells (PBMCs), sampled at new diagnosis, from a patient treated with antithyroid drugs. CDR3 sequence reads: CASSYSRQGNYGYTF. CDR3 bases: TGTGCCAGCAGTTACTCTAGACAGGGTAACTATGGCTACACCTTC.